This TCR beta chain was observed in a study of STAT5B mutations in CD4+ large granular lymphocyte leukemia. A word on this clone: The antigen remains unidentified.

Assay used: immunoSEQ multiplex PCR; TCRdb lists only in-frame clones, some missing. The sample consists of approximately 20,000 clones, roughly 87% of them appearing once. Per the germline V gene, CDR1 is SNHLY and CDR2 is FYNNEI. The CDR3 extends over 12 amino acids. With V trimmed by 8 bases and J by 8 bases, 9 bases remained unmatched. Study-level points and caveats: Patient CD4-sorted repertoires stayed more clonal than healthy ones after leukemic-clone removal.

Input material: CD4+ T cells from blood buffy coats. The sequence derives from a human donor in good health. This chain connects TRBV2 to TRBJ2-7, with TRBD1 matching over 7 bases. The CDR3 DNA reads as TGTGCCAGCCAAAACCCGGGACAGAAGCAGTACTTC. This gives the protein CASQNPGQKQYF.